These 23 T cell receptor beta chains share one sample of origin, sequenced in a study of cytomegalovirus exposure and HLA in healthy donors. PCR used 60 Vbeta primers and 13 Jbeta primers. This table comes from immunoSEQ multiplex PCR, and its TCRdb copy is limited to in-frame clones, with some not included. The data show around 100,000 clones, 70% to 80% seen once. The sequencing sample was made of PBMCs. These receptor sequences come from a woman aged 40 to 50 in good health and CMV-seropositive.

The rearrangement joins TRBV2 to TRBJ2-7, with D perhaps matching TRBD1 (5 bases). V was clipped by 6 bases and J by 4 bases, with 10 bases between them. Looked up from germline, CDR1 is SNHLY and CDR2 is FYNNEI. This CDR3 comprises 12 residues. CDR3 in DNA: TGTGCCAGCAGCCAGGGTTTGTACGAGCAGTACTTC. Translated: CASSQGLYEQYF. The full variable domain, completed using reference TRBV2 and TRBJ2-7, is EPEVTQTPSHQVTQMGQEVILRCVPISNHLYFYWYRQILGQKVEFLVSFYNNEISEKSEIFDDQFSVERPDGSNFTLKIRSTKLEDSAMYFCASSQGLYEQYFGPGTRLTVT.

About this clone: The junction differs from germline at one of its ends, possibly a read error. This chain links TRBV19 with TRBJ2-3; 10 positions agree with TRBD2. The germline V gene has CDR1 LNHDA and CDR2 SQIVND (reference sequence). The CDR3 sequence is 16 residues long. CDR3 nucleotides: TGTGCCAGTAGTCTAGAACCGGGACTAGCGTTGGATACGCAGTATTTT. Translation gives CASSLEPGLALDTQYF.

V is TRBV19 and J is TRBJ1-1; D remains ambiguous. This CDR3 has 13 amino acids. Germline assignment: CDR1 LNHDA and CDR2 SQIVND (reference sequence). V shed 5 bases and J shed 6 bases, with 13 bases lying between them. The CDR3 DNA follows: TGTGCCAGTAGTCGGGTGGTGGGTCCTGAAGCTTTCTTT. This translates into CASSRVVGPEAFF.

V gene TRBV6-5 combines with J gene TRBJ2-5; TRBD2 is a possible D gene (7 bases). The germline CDR1 and CDR2 sequences are MNHEY and SVGAGI. Trimming stripped 0 bases from V and 1 base from J, with 9 bases between. CDR3 size: 15 residues. The chain's CDR3 is CASSYSAGAQETQYF. CDR3 sequence (DNA): TGTGCCAGCAGTTACTCGGCGGGGGCCCAAGAGACCCAGTACTTC.

V and J are TRBV19 and TRBJ1-2, with TRBD1 as a possible D gene (5 bases). The V and J ends lost 6 bases and 3 bases respectively, with 5 bases between them. Germline-derived CDR1 and CDR2 are LNHDA and SQIVND (reference sequence). This CDR3 region has 11 residues. The CDR3 nucleotides read TGTGCCAGTAGGACAGACTATGGCTACACCTTC. It codes for CASRTDYGYTF.

This clone was found once. The V gene is TRBV11-3, the J gene TRBJ2-5, with a possible D match to TRBD1 (6 bases). Germline V gene sequence: CDR1 SGHNT, CDR2 YENEEA. CDR3 length: 14 amino acids. V lost 1 base to trimming and J lost 3 bases, with 9 bases between them. The CDR3, as DNA: TGTGCCAGCAGCTTAGGCAGGGACAAAGAGACCCAGTACTTC. Its protein is CASSLGRDKETQYF.

J is TRBJ2-7 and V is TRBV5-1; the match to TRBD2 covers 8 bases. The germline V gene encodes CDR1 SGHRS and CDR2 YFSETQ. With V trimmed by 4 bases and J by 4 bases, 10 bases remained unmatched. This CDR3 has 15 amino acids. CDR3 loop: CASSPRGGHQYEQYF. The CDR3 DNA reads as TGCGCCAGCAGCCCCCGGGGGGGACACCAGTACGAGCAGTACTTC.

The table lists this clone with a count of one. The junction does not match germline at one end; this may be a read error. V is TRBV7-7 and J is TRBJ2-1; 7 bases match TRBD2. From germline, CDR1 is SSHAT and CDR2 FNYEAQ (reference sequence). The CDR3 is 13 residues long. The CDR3 DNA follows: TGTGCTAGCAGCCGGGGACTACGCTTTGAGCAGTTCTTC. As protein: CASSRGLRFEQFF.

The chain combines TRBV6-6 with TRBJ2-7; a possible D gene is TRBD1 (6 bases). Germline V lookup: CDR1 MNHNY, CDR2 SVGAGI (reference sequence). The CDR3 totals 14 residues. V was cut by 7 bases and J by 4 bases, with 17 bases left in between. DNA for the CDR3: TGTGCCAGCACGTTCACGGACAGAGAATACGAGCAGTACTTC. It specifies CASTFTDREYEQYF.

This clone was picked up a small number of times. CDR3 protein: CASSWAEGGEQYF. CDR3 coding DNA: TGTGCCAGCAGCTGGGCGGAGGGTGGGGAGCAGTACTTC. The chain recombines TRBV7-6 with TRBJ2-7; the D gene is possibly TRBD2 (6 bases). The length of the CDR3 is 13 residues. V lost 4 bases and J 7 bases, leaving 14 bases between the germline ends. Germline V gene data show CDR1 as SGHVS and CDR2 as FNYEAQ. Full variable domain (outside the CDR3, taken from reference TRBV7-6 and TRBJ2-7): GAGVSQSPRYKVTKRGQDVALRCDPISGHVSLYWYRQALGQGPEFLTYFNYEAQQDKSGLPNDRFSAERPEGSISTLTIQRTEQRDSAMYRCASSWAEGGEQYFGPGTRLTVT.

This chain uses TRBV6-6 with TRBJ1-3; D is perhaps TRBD1 (5 bases). Germline CDR1 and CDR2: MNHNY and SVGAGI (reference sequence). The CDR3 spans 15 residues. V dropped 5 bases and J dropped 0 bases, with 11 bases sitting between them. The CDR3: CASSNYRISGNTIYF. DNA of the CDR3: TGTGCCAGCAGTAACTACAGGATCTCTGGAAACACCATATATTTT.

The chain has TRBV4-2 and TRBJ1-5; D not certain. The CDR3 extends over 14 amino acids. CDR1 is LGHNA, CDR2 YNFKEQ, per germline. V lost 1 base and J 0 bases, leaving 4 bases between the germline ends. In DNA, the CDR3 is TGTGCCAGCAGCCAAGTACATAGCAATCAGCCCCAGCATTTT. Amino acid sequence: CASSQVHSNQPQHF.

This clone occurred once. The chain employs TRBV5-4 and TRBJ1-6; 11 nucleotides match TRBD1. CDR1 is SGHNT, CDR2 YYREEE, per germline (reference sequence). V lost 6 bases to trimming and J lost 10 bases; unmatched junction nucleotides: 9. The CDR3 totals 15 residues. CDR3 protein: CASTPDRGLRSPLHF. The CDR3 DNA is TGTGCCAGCACTCCGGACAGGGGGCTTAGGTCACCCCTCCACTTT.

This clone appeared once. The chain employs TRBV4-1 and TRBJ2-4; 9 nucleotides line up with TRBD2. The junction had 4 bases not matched to a gene; V was cut back by 1 base and J by 9 bases. The CDR3 contains 14 residues. Germline V gives CDR1 MGHRA, CDR2 YSYEKL. The CDR3, as DNA: TGCGCCAGCAGCCAAGGGGCTAGCGGGGTCATTCAGTACTTC. It is translated as CASSQGASGVIQYF.

V and J are TRBV6-1 and TRBJ1-4, with 7 bases that match TRBD1. This CDR3 comprises 14 residues. V lost 8 bases to trimming and J lost 8 bases; unmatched junction nucleotides: 11. The germline V gene encodes CDR1 MNHNS and CDR2 SASEGT. In nucleotides, the CDR3 is TGTGCCAGCCGCTGGACAGGATCGTGGGAAAAACTGTTTTTT. It is translated as CASRWTGSWEKLFF.

This clone has more than one count but fewer than ten. The chain carries TRBV6-6 and TRBJ1-2; D ambiguous. Trimming took off 8 bases at V and 6 bases at J, with 13 bases between the two ends. The CDR3 consists of 12 residues. Germline CDR1 reads MNHNY; CDR2 reads SVGAGI (reference sequence). CDR3 region: CASFSGEDGYTF. The CDR3 DNA follows: TGTGCCAGCTTCTCTGGGGAGGATGGCTACACCTTC.

This clone was detected once. V usage is TRBV7-9 and J usage is TRBJ1-4; D is possibly TRBD1 (5 bases). CDR1 is SEHNR, CDR2 FQNEAQ, per germline (reference sequence). The V end lost 3 bases, the J end lost 1 base, and 9 bases lay between the germline ends. The CDR3 has 15 amino acids. The chain's CDR3 is CASSFLQGTNEKLFF. The CDR3 DNA sequence: TGTGCCAGCAGCTTTCTGCAGGGAACTAATGAAAAACTGTTTTTT.

The V gene is TRBV4-1, the J gene TRBJ2-1; D may be TRBD1 (6 bases). The ends were cut back, 4 bases at V and 9 bases at J, with 16 bases in the middle. CDR3 length equals 14 residues. Germline lookup yields CDR1 MGHRA and CDR2 YSYEKL. The CDR3 loop reads CASSLRTERAEQFF. The CDR3 nucleotides read TGCGCCAGCAGCCTTCGGACAGAACGCGCTGAGCAGTTCTTC.

This chain uses TRBV6-1 with TRBJ2-7; D call uncertain. V lost 4 bases, J lost 2 bases, and 15 bases lay in between. The germline gives CDR1 MNHNS, CDR2 SASEGT. The CDR3 loop spans 15 amino acids. The CDR3 sequence: CASSVLAGTTYEQYF. The CDR3 DNA reads as TGTGCCAGCAGTGTGTTAGCCGGTACAACCTACGAGCAGTACTTC.

The chain links TRBV2 to TRBJ1-2; D may be TRBD1 (5 bases). The CDR3 is made up of 13 amino acids. Per germline, CDR1 SNHLY and CDR2 FYNNEI. The V and J ends lost 5 bases and 0 bases respectively, with 7 bases between them. CDR3 DNA: TGTGCCAGCAGTCCAGGGCCTAACTATGGCTACACCTTC. Translated: CASSPGPNYGYTF.

The chain joins TRBV11-1 to TRBJ2-2, with a tentative D call TRBD2 (5 bases). Per germline, CDR1 SGHAT and CDR2 FQDESV (reference sequence). V dropped 1 base and J dropped 5 bases, with 8 bases sitting between them. The CDR3 runs to 14 residues. Here the CDR3 reads CASSLGWRTGELFF. DNA of the CDR3: TGTGCCAGCAGCTTAGGATGGAGGACCGGGGAGCTGTTTTTT. Together with reference TRBV11-1 and TRBJ2-2, the CDR3 gives the full variable domain: EAEVAQSPRYKITEKSQAVAFWCDPISGHATLYWYRQILGQGPELLVQFQDESVVDDSQLPKDRFSAERLKGVDSTLKIQPAELGDSAMYLCASSLGWRTGELFFGEGSRLTVL.

The V call is TRBV19, the J call TRBJ2-5, with 7 bases matching TRBD1. The CDR3 is 13 amino acids. Germline V CDR1 and CDR2: LNHDA, SQIVND (reference sequence). Unmatched junction bases numbered 8, after V lost 10 bases and J lost 3 bases. The CDR3 coding sequence is TGTGCCACCCGACAGGGTTCGGAAGAGACCCAGTACTTC. Protein product: CATRQGSEETQYF.

This clone was detected only once. CDR3 bases: TGTGCCAGCAGCTTAGAATCCCTAGGCACCCGGGGCAATGAGCAGTTCTTC. It encodes CASSLESLGTRGNEQFF. The chain employs TRBV7-6 and TRBJ2-1, with a possible D match to TRBD2 (5 bases). The germline V gene has CDR1 SGHVS and CDR2 FNYEAQ. The CDR3 loop spans 17 amino acids. V was cut by 1 base and J by 6 bases, with 19 bases left in between.